The 29 T cell receptor beta chains given below trace back to one sample, sequenced in a study of cytotoxic CD8 clonotypes in ibrutinib-treated CLL. Sequenced by immunoSEQ multiplex PCR; TCRdb stores in-frame clones only, minus some. The sample includes about 160,000 clones, approximately 80% seen only once; the top ten take roughly 2%. The sample was PBMCs, taken after 12 months of ibrutinib treatment. The origin of the receptors is a human donor with chronic lymphocytic leukemia.

This chain joins TRBV18 and TRBJ1-3; possibly TRBD1 for D (6 bases). V was shortened by 3 bases and J by 4 bases, with 16 bases between the two germline ends. The length of the CDR3 is 16 residues. Germline loops: CDR1 KGHSH, CDR2 LQKENI. CDR3 sequence reads: CASSPGIGGIGNTIYF. CDR3 nucleotide sequence: TGTGCCAGCTCACCTGGTATCGGGGGCATCGGAAACACCATATATTTT.

The V gene is TRBV27, the J gene TRBJ1-3; D gene ambiguous. Germline V gene data show CDR1 as MNHEY and CDR2 as SMNVEV (reference sequence). The V end was cut by 2 bases, the J end by 3 bases, with 8 bases between. CDR3 length: 14 residues. CDR3 nucleotide sequence: TGTGCCAGCAGTTTAACGGGATTTGGAAACACCATATATTTT. Protein product: CASSLTGFGNTIYF.

This chain joins TRBV13 and TRBJ2-5; D is perhaps TRBD1 (6 bases). CDR3 length: 13 residues. Germline V lookup: CDR1 PRHDT, CDR2 FYEKMQ (reference sequence). The V end was cut by 1 base, the J end by 4 bases, with 7 bases between. Here the CDR3 reads CASSLVGGETQYF. The CDR3 nucleotides are TGTGCCAGCAGCTTAGTAGGGGGAGAGACCCAGTACTTC.

This rearrangement joins TRBV6-4 to TRBJ2-1; 9 nucleotides agree with TRBD1. Germline CDR1 MRHNA, CDR2 SNTAGT. The CDR3 has 14 residues. The V and J ends lost 4 bases and 7 bases, in that order; junction bases with no gene match: 5. CDR3 protein: CASSGGTGMNEQFF. The CDR3 nucleotides are TGTGCCAGCAGTGGGGGGACAGGGATGAATGAGCAGTTCTTC.

The rearrangement uses TRBV9 and TRBJ2-7; 11 bases match TRBD1. CDR1 and CDR2 from the germline V gene are SGDLS and YYNGEE. Trimming took 4 bases from V and 4 from J; bases not matched to a gene: 13. The CDR3 spans 17 residues. CDR3 loop: CASSTGTGGIYGYEQYF. The CDR3 DNA sequence: TGTGCCAGCAGCACCGGGACAGGGGGTATTTATGGGTACGAGCAGTACTTC.

The chain has TRBV11-3 and TRBJ2-7, with TRBD1 matching 7 bases. CDR1 and CDR2 (germline): SGHNT, YENEEA. J lost 7 bases, V lost 5 bases, and 11 bases had no gene match. CDR3 length: 14 residues. The CDR3 coding sequence is TGTGCCAGCAGCCCCTACCGGGACAGCCATGAGCAGTACTTC. Its translation is CASSPYRDSHEQYF.

This clone was counted a few times. The rearrangement joins TRBV2 to TRBJ1-6; D uncertain. Deletions cut 6 bases from V and 9 bases from J, with 21 bases between. In germline, CDR1 is SNHLY, CDR2 FYNNEI. This CDR3 contains 16 residues. CDR3: CASSEQIGVGASPLHF. Here the CDR3 DNA reads TGTGCCAGCAGCGAACAGATCGGCGTGGGAGCTTCACCCCTCCACTTT.

This rearrangement joins TRBV28 to TRBJ2-4, with unresolved D. The germline V gene has CDR1 MDHEN and CDR2 SYDVKM. The V gene lost 2 bases and the J gene lost 0 bases, with 8 bases spanning the gap. The CDR3 has 15 residues. This CDR3 is CASSLTTVAKNIQYF. The CDR3 nucleotides read TGTGCCAGCAGTTTAACGACGGTAGCCAAAAACATTCAGTACTTC.

This clone was counted between two and nine times. This sample includes further DNA sequences coding for the same CDR3. This chain uses TRBV15 with TRBJ1-1; 7 nucleotides match TRBD1. Germline-derived CDR1 and CDR2 are LNHNV and YYDKDF (reference sequence). This CDR3 has 15 amino acids. After removal of 2 bases from V and 6 bases from J, the junction contained 9 bases not matched to a gene. The CDR3 loop is CATSRPRGAHAEAFF. CDR3 nucleotide sequence: TGTGCCACCAGCAGACCCAGGGGGGCGCATGCTGAAGCTTTCTTT.

The chain is built from TRBV10-3 and TRBJ1-2, with 7 positions matching TRBD1. The germline gives CDR1 ENHRY, CDR2 SYGVKD. Losses at the gene ends were 5 bases for V and 5 bases for J; bases not matched to a gene: 5. The CDR3 sequence is 13 residues long. The CDR3 region has the DNA TGTGCCATCAGTACACAGGGGAATTATGGCTACACCTTC. This gives the protein CAISTQGNYGYTF.

The V gene is TRBV9, the J gene TRBJ1-4; TRBD1 agrees at 7 bases. Germline V gene lookup returns CDR1 SGDLS and CDR2 YYNGEE. J was trimmed by 0 bases and V by 4 bases; bases with no gene match: 12. The CDR3 sequence is 18 residues long. DNA for the CDR3: TGTGCCAGCAGCCCCGGGACAGCGACTAAAGCAACTAATGAAAAACTGTTTTTT. Translation gives CASSPGTATKATNEKLFF.

The rearrangement joins TRBV27 to TRBJ1-5, with D unclear. Germline V CDR1 and CDR2: MNHEY, SMNVEV (reference sequence). Trimming stripped 2 bases from V and 3 bases from J, with 5 bases between. This CDR3 comprises 13 residues. The CDR3 spells CASSLSSNQPQHF. Written as DNA, the CDR3 is TGTGCCAGCAGTTTAAGTTCCAATCAGCCCCAGCATTTT.

The chain couples TRBV27 to TRBJ2-7, with 9 bases identical to TRBD2. The trim removed 8 bases at V and 7 bases at J, leaving 9 bases unmatched. Per the germline V gene, CDR1 is MNHEY and CDR2 is SMNVEV (reference sequence). This CDR3 comprises 13 residues. The CDR3 loop reads CASASSGRREQYF. In DNA, the CDR3 is TGTGCCAGCGCCTCCAGCGGGAGGAGAGAGCAGTACTTC.

The J gene is TRBJ1-1, the V gene TRBV6-6, with D uncertain. The CDR3 loop spans 14 amino acids. V was trimmed by 5 bases and J by 1 base, leaving 11 bases between them. Germline V gives CDR1 MNHNY, CDR2 SVGAGI (reference sequence). The chain's CDR3 is CASSTSPRNTEAFF. The CDR3 bases are TGTGCCAGCAGTACTAGTCCCAGGAACACTGAAGCTTTCTTT.

The chain employs TRBV27 and TRBJ2-1; D ambiguous. The germline gives CDR1 MNHEY, CDR2 SMNVEV (reference sequence). The CDR3 runs 13 residues. V was pared by 5 bases and J by 13 bases, with 18 bases between. The CDR3: CASSPISAQSQFF. The CDR3 DNA sequence: TGTGCCAGCAGTCCCATCAGCGCTCAGTCTCAGTTCTTC.

This clone was counted once. The rearrangement uses TRBV5-6 and TRBJ2-1, with 8 bases that match TRBD2. The germline gives CDR1 SGHDT, CDR2 YYEEEE. The V segment lost 0 bases and the J segment 2 bases; nucleotides outside the gene matches: 4. The CDR3 has 16 residues. The CDR3 DNA is TGTGCCAGCAGCTTGGGGACCGGGGGGGCCTACAATGAGCAGTTCTTC. Protein: CASSLGTGGAYNEQFF.

This clone came up once. The gene calls are TRBV5-4 and TRBJ2-3; 14 bases line up with TRBD2. The germline V gene encodes CDR1 SGHNT and CDR2 YYREEE (reference sequence). Trimming removed 2 bases from V and 5 bases from J; junction bases left unmatched: 1. The CDR3 loop spans 15 amino acids. The CDR3 region is CASSFGTSGRDTQYF. In DNA form, the CDR3 reads TGTGCCAGCAGCTTCGGGACTAGCGGGAGAGATACGCAGTATTTT.

The DNA for the CDR3 is TGTGCCAGCAGCTTGGGCAGGGACCACTACGAGCAGTACTTC. This codes for CASSLGRDHYEQYF. This chain links TRBV5-6 with TRBJ2-7, with D perhaps matching TRBD1 or TRBD2 (5 bases each). V was pared by 0 bases and J by 3 bases, with 10 bases between. The CDR3 runs to 14 residues. Germline lookup yields CDR1 SGHDT and CDR2 YYEEEE. Together with reference TRBV5-6 and TRBJ2-7, the CDR3 gives the full variable domain: DAGVTQSPTHLIKTRGQQVTLRCSPKSGHDTVSWYQQALGQGPQFIFQYYEEEERQRGNFPDRFSGHQFPNYSSELNVNALLLGDSALYLCASSLGRDHYEQYFGPGTRLTVT.

This sequence joins TRBV7-6 and TRBJ2-7; perhaps D is TRBD1 or TRBD2 (6 bases each). The CDR3 runs to 12 residues. CDR1 and CDR2 (germline): SGHVS, FNYEAQ. V was shortened by 3 bases and J by 6 bases, with 9 bases between the two germline ends. The CDR3 DNA follows: TGTGCCAGCAGCTTTGGGGGGCTCGAGCAGTACTTC. Translated, it gives CASSFGGLEQYF. The full variable domain, its missing parts supplied by reference TRBV7-6 and TRBJ2-7, is GAGVSQSPRYKVTKRGQDVALRCDPISGHVSLYWYRQALGQGPEFLTYFNYEAQQDKSGLPNDRFSAERPEGSISTLTIQRTEQRDSAMYRCASSFGGLEQYFGPGTRLTVT.

The rearrangement uses TRBV4-3 and TRBJ2-2, with D possibly matching TRBD1 (6 bases). The ends were cut back, 3 bases at V and 5 bases at J, with 10 bases in the middle. Germline V gives CDR1 LGHNA, CDR2 YSLEER. CDR3 length: 14 residues. The CDR3, as DNA: TGCGCCAGCAGCCACGCAGGGGAAACCGGGGAGCTGTTTTTT. This gives the protein CASSHAGETGELFF.

This clone showed up just once. This sequence joins TRBV5-5 and TRBJ1-5, with 9 bases identical to TRBD1. CDR3 length: 17 residues. After removal of 4 bases from V and 0 bases from J, the junction contained 8 bases not matched to a gene. The germline V gene encodes CDR1 SGHKS and CDR2 YYEKEE (reference sequence). The CDR3 here is CASSQGTGPYSNQPQHF. The CDR3 DNA reads as TGTGCCAGCAGCCAAGGGACAGGGCCCTATAGCAATCAGCCCCAGCATTTT.

This clone was counted a single time. This rearrangement joins TRBV7-2 to TRBJ1-4; possibly TRBD1 for D (6 bases). This CDR3 has 14 amino acids. Trimming took off 4 bases at V and 13 bases at J, with 19 bases between the two ends. Germline loops: CDR1 SGHTA, CDR2 FQGNSA. Here the CDR3 DNA reads TGTGCCAGCAGCTACGGGACACCCGGTTTAGGACTGTTTTTT. Protein product: CASSYGTPGLGLFF.

This clone was seen a handful of times. The chain recombines TRBV11-2 with TRBJ1-2; D is unclear. The CDR3 covers 14 residues. V was pared by 4 bases and J by 5 bases, with 14 bases between. Germline CDR1 and CDR2: SGHAT and FQNNGV. CDR3 in DNA: TGTGCCAGCAGCTCCCTGGCAGGCCTATATGGCTACACCTTC. This gives the protein CASSSLAGLYGYTF.

This clone was observed once. This chain connects TRBV19 to TRBJ1-3; no firm D call. The CDR3 sequence is 17 residues long. V lost 3 bases and J lost 0, with 15 bases in between. Germline values: CDR1 LNHDA, CDR2 SQIVND (reference sequence). The CDR3 nucleotides are TGTGCCAGTAGTATGGGGATAGGTATCGCCTCTGGAAACACCATATATTTT. Translation gives CASSMGIGIASGNTIYF.

J is TRBJ1-5 and V is TRBV28; D perhaps matches TRBD1 (5 bases). From germline, CDR1 is MDHEN and CDR2 SYDVKM. V was cut by 9 bases and J by 1 base, with 16 bases left in between. The CDR3 is 15 residues long. The CDR3 loop is CASQMGRASNQPQHF. The CDR3 bases are TGTGCCAGTCAAATGGGCAGGGCCAGCAATCAGCCCCAGCATTTT.

In DNA form, the CDR3 reads TGTGCCAGCAGCCACAGCTCCTACGAGCAGTACTTC. This translates into CASSHSSYEQYF. The chain employs TRBV21-1 and TRBJ2-7; TRBD1 reflects the table's D call only, with no check against the DNA. TRBV21-1 is described as a pseudogene. This CDR3 region has 12 residues.

Regarding this clone: Different DNA sequences within this sample yield the same CDR3. The chain recombines TRBV19 with TRBJ1-5; D might be TRBD1 (5 bases). V was cut by 1 base and J by 4 bases, with 8 bases left in between. The CDR3 has 14 residues. Germline V gene lookup returns CDR1 LNHDA and CDR2 SQIVND (reference sequence). CDR3: CASSIVRGNQPQHF. Written as DNA, the CDR3 is TGTGCCAGTAGTATAGTTCGGGGGAATCAGCCCCAGCATTTT.

This chain connects TRBV9 to TRBJ1-2; perhaps TRBD1 as D (6 bases). The V gene lost 3 bases and the J gene lost 4 bases, with 10 bases spanning the gap. CDR1 and CDR2 (germline): SGDLS, YYNGEE. The CDR3 covers 13 residues. The CDR3 loop is CASSAGVGYGYTF. The CDR3 DNA reads TGTGCCAGCAGCGCAGGGGTTGGCTATGGCTACACCTTC.

The rearrangement links TRBV29-1 to TRBJ1-2; tentative D call: TRBD1 (5 bases). Germline V CDR1 and CDR2: SQVTM, ANQGSEA. With 4 bases removed from V and 6 bases from J, the gap between germline ends came to 18 bases. The CDR3 is 14 amino acids. The CDR3 coding sequence is TGCAGCGTTGTGGGCCGAACAGGTATCAATGGCTACACCTTC. Its protein product is CSVVGRTGINGYTF.